The rows below give T cell receptor beta chains drawn from one sample of a study of PD-1 blockade in classical Hodgkin lymphoma. Profiled with immunoSEQ multiplex PCR; TCRdb holds only in-frame clones, not every one. Counted here are over 7,000 clones, about four fifths occurring once; the ten biggest clones make up roughly 33%. The starting material was peripheral blood mononuclear cells (PBMCs), obtained before the second cycle of nivolumab. The origin of the receptors is a human donor with classical Hodgkin lymphoma. CDR3s include the opening cysteine and the closing phenylalanine or tryptophan. D genes are given only for firm matches. Rows may omit the clone size; those that give it use once, few, many or a size class.

CDR3 length,J gene,D gene,clone size,V gene,CDR3 DNA,CDR3 protein
11,TRBJ2-5,-,-,TRBV20-1,TGCAGTGCTAGAGATTTGGAGACCCAGTACTTC,CSARDLETQYF
15,TRBJ2-1,TRBD2,-,TRBV5-8,TGTGCCAGCAGCCCGCCGGGACTAACCCAAAATGAGCAGTTCTTC,CASSPPGLTQNEQFF
14,TRBJ2-7,-,-,TRBV4-3,TGCGCCAGCAGCCAAGGGGAAACCGCCACCGAGCAGTACTTC,CASSQGETATEQYF
16,TRBJ2-7,TRBD1,once,TRBV11-2,TGTGCCAGCAGCGCTCAGTGGACAGGGGTCTCCTACGAGCAGTACTTC,CASSAQWTGVSYEQYF
15,TRBJ2-7,TRBD2,-,TRBV2,TGTGCCAGCAGACCTTCGCGGGAGGGCCCCTACGAGCAGTACTTC,CASRPSREGPYEQYF
16,TRBJ1-3,TRBD1,-,TRBV9,TGTGCCAGCAGCTGGACAGGGGATAGCTCTGGAAACACCATATATTTT,CASSWTGDSSGNTIYF
13,TRBJ2-5,TRBD2,-,TRBV19,TGTGCCAGTAGTCCTAGCGGGATTGAGACCCAGTACTTC,CASSPSGIETQYF
14,TRBJ2-7,TRBD1,medium-sized,TRBV28,TGTGCCAGCAGTGGGACAGGGTGGCGCTACGAGCAGTACTTC,CASSGTGWRYEQYF
14,TRBJ2-7,-,once,TRBV6-5,TGTGCCAGCAGTTCCCCCCTGCCGGGCGGCGAGCAGTACTTC,CASSSPLPGGEQYF
12,TRBJ2-3,-,-,TRBV10-2,TGCGCCAGCAGAGACTCCACAGATACGCAGTATTTT,CASRDSTDTQYF
19,TRBJ2-5,-,-,TRBV28,TGTGCCAGCAGTTCCCTCGATGGCCTCAGGGTGACCGTAGAAGAGACCCAGTACTTC,CASSSLDGLRVTVEETQYF
11,TRBJ1-1,-,-,TRBV5-6,TGTGCCAGCAGCTTGGGACAGGAAGCTTTCTTT,CASSLGQEAFF
17,TRBJ2-1,-,-,TRBV15,TGTGCCACCAGCAGGCGAGGGGCAGCCTCCTCCTACAATGAGCAGTTCTTC,CATSRRGAASSYNEQFF
14,TRBJ1-1,-,-,TRBV2,TGTGCCAGCAGTGACCGGGACCTAAGCCCTGAAGCTTTCTTT,CASSDRDLSPEAFF
11,TRBJ2-7,-,-,TRBV20-1,TGCAGCTCTGTGGGCCCCTACGAGCAGTACTTC,CSSVGPYEQYF
16,TRBJ2-1,-,-,TRBV7-2,TGTGCCAGCAGCTTTTCCGGGGCTTCTGGAATCAATGAGCAGTTCTTC,CASSFSGASGINEQFF
16,TRBJ2-3,TRBD2,once,TRBV28,TGTGCCAGCAGTCGTGGACTAGCGGACATCACAGATACGCAGTATTTT,CASSRGLADITDTQYF
16,TRBJ2-2,-,-,TRBV7-8,TGTGCCAGCAGCCCACTCACCTACTCAGGGGCCGGGGAGCTGTTTTTT,CASSPLTYSGAGELFF
14,TRBJ2-1,-,-,TRBV11-2,TGTGCCAGCAGCTTAGGTAGGGGGGGGTTTGAGCAGTTCTTC,CASSLGRGGFEQFF
11,TRBJ2-7,TRBD1,-,TRBV25-1,TGTGCCAGCGCGCAGGGGGACGAGCAGTACTTC,CASAQGDEQYF
14,TRBJ2-5,TRBD1,-,TRBV11-3,TGTGCCAGCAGCCCCGGGACAGGGAAAGAGACCCAGTACTTC,CASSPGTGKETQYF
14,TRBJ1-6,-,-,TRBV15,TGTGCCACCAGCAGGACCCTAAGTAATTCACCCCTCCACTTT,CATSRTLSNSPLHF
16,TRBJ2-7,-,-,TRBV28,TGTGCCAGCAGCCCAGGGGGGCTCGCGGGAGCCTACGAGCAGTACTTC,CASSPGGLAGAYEQYF
16,TRBJ2-2,-,-,TRBV5-4,TGTGCCAGCAGCTTAAATCAGGGGCGAAACACCGGGGAGCTGTTTTTT,CASSLNQGRNTGELFF
17,TRBJ2-1,TRBD1,once,TRBV7-2,TGTGCCAGCAGCACCCGCCGACAGGGGAGATCCTACAATGAGCAGTTCTTC,CASSTRRQGRSYNEQFF
15,TRBJ2-7,TRBD1,-,TRBV27,TGTGCCAGCAGGGTGGGCACAGGGGGCTATTACGAGCAGTACTTC,CASRVGTGGYYEQYF
13,TRBJ2-5,-,-,TRBV2,TGTGCCAGCAGGAGACAGCCTGGAGAGACCCAGTACTTC,CASRRQPGETQYF
16,TRBJ2-5,-,-,TRBV6-1,TGTGCCAGCAGTGAAGTCCGCCTCGGGTACCAAGAGACCCAGTACTTC,CASSEVRLGYQETQYF
16,TRBJ2-7,-,once,TRBV6-6,TGTGCCAGCAGTTACGAAGGCGGGGAGGATCGGGACGAGCAGTACTTC,CASSYEGGEDRDEQYF
12,TRBJ1-2,TRBD1,-,TRBV29-1,TGCAGCGCCCTACAGGGGTACGGTGGCTACACCTTC,CSALQGYGGYTF
14,TRBJ1-2,TRBD1,once,TRBV5-1,TGCGCCAGCAGCGCCCAACAGGGGTTCTATGGCTACACCTTC,CASSAQQGFYGYTF
14,TRBJ2-2,-,-,TRBV11-2,TGTGCCAGCAGCTTAAGCCGGAACACCGGGGAGCTGTTTTTT,CASSLSRNTGELFF
14,TRBJ1-5,TRBD1,-,TRBV4-1,TGCGCCAGCAGCCAGGAGGACAGGGCTCAGCCCCAGCATTTT,CASSQEDRAQPQHF
13,TRBJ1-2,-,-,TRBV2,TGTGCCGGGAGCGAGGGGACTAACTATGGCTACACCTTC,CAGSEGTNYGYTF
15,TRBJ1-2,-,-,TRBV7-2,TGTGCCAGCAGCTTAGAGGCAGGGAACAACTATGGCTACACCTTC,CASSLEAGNNYGYTF
13,TRBJ1-1,-,-,TRBV18,TGTGCCAGCTCACCCTTACCGGGACAATCGCCTTTCTTT,CASSPLPGQSPFF
11,TRBJ1-2,-,-,TRBV25-1,TGTGCCACCACCACCCCGGGTGGCTACACCTTC,CATTTPGGYTF
17,TRBJ2-1,TRBD1,few,TRBV27,TGTGCCAGCAGTTTCCCCCCCGGGACAGGGGACTACAATGAGCAGTTCTTC,CASSFPPGTGDYNEQFF
13,TRBJ2-2,TRBD1,once,TRBV5-1,TGCGCCAGCGGACAGGGGACCACCGGGGAGCTGTTTTTT,CASGQGTTGELFF
13,TRBJ1-2,-,-,TRBV6-6,TGTGCCAGCACCCCGACGGCGACCTATGGCTACACCTTC,CASTPTATYGYTF
14,TRBJ2-2,-,-,TRBV29-1,TGCAGCGTTGAAGATAGGGTCCTAACCGGGGAGCTGTTTTTT,CSVEDRVLTGELFF
16,TRBJ2-1,-,hyperexpanded,TRBV25-1,TGTGCCAGCAGTGAAGACCGCGCCGAGACGTACAATGAGCAGTTCTTC,CASSEDRAETYNEQFF